The 5 T cell receptor beta chains below come from one sample, sequenced in a study of blood T cell repertoires in COVID-19. Clones were sequenced by immunoSEQ multiplex PCR, and TCRdb holds only the in-frame ones, with some missing. The top ten clones hold about 5% of a sample with around 310,000 clones, approximately 88% of them seen once. The sample taken for sequencing was PBMCs or T cells enriched from blood (not recorded which). Source of these receptors: a man aged 25-40 years who had recovered from COVID-19.

V usage is TRBV14 and J usage is TRBJ1-6; the D is unclear. Germline values: CDR1 SGHDN, CDR2 FVKESK. The CDR3 consists of 15 residues. The ends were cut back, 1 base at V and 8 bases at J, with 12 bases in the middle. DNA for the CDR3: TGTGCCAGCAGCCAAGCTCGCAAACTTGATTCACCCCTCCACTTT. It translates to CASSQARKLDSPLHF. The full variable domain, rest sourced from reference TRBV14 and TRBJ1-6, is EAGVTQFPSHSVIEKGQTVTLRCDPISGHDNLYWYRRVMGKEIKFLLHFVKESKQDESGMPNNRFLAERTGGTYSTLKVQPAELEDSGVYFCASSQARKLDSPLHFGNGTRLTVT.

This chain links TRBV7-8 with TRBJ2-7; tentatively, D is TRBD2 (5 bases). V lost 1 base and J lost 10, with 8 bases in between. CDR1 is SGHVS, CDR2 FQNEAQ, per germline. The CDR3 covers 11 residues. The CDR3 region is CASSLVTGQYF. Written as DNA, the CDR3 is TGTGCCAGCAGCTTAGTCACGGGACAGTACTTC. Full variable domain (outside the CDR3, taken from reference TRBV7-8 and TRBJ2-7): GAGVSQSPRYKVAKRGQDVALRCDPISGHVSLFWYQQALGQGPEFLTYFQNEAQLDKSGLPSDRFFAERPEGSVSTLKIQRTQQEDSAVYLCASSLVTGQYFGPGTRLTVT.

This clone was detected only once. The chain combines TRBV19 with TRBJ1-4, with D perhaps matching TRBD1 (6 bases). This CDR3 region has 14 residues. CDR1 LNHDA and CDR2 SQIVND come from the germline V gene (reference sequence). The ends were cut back, 2 bases at V and 5 bases at J, with 9 bases in the middle. This CDR3 reads CASSIQGSNEKLFF. CDR3 nucleotides: TGTGCCAGTAGTATACAGGGGTCAAATGAAAAACTGTTTTTT.

This chain's CDR3 is CASSMWADSSYEQYF. The CDR3 bases are TGTGCCAGTAGTATGTGGGCAGACAGCTCCTACGAGCAGTACTTC. The rearrangement joins TRBV19 to TRBJ2-7; a possible D gene is TRBD1 (5 bases). V dropped 3 bases and J dropped 0 bases, with 12 bases sitting between them. Germline V gene data show CDR1 as LNHDA and CDR2 as SQIVND (reference sequence). The CDR3 extends over 15 amino acids.

The chain employs TRBV4-2 and TRBJ2-3, with 10 bases that match TRBD2. Per the germline V gene, CDR1 is LGHNA and CDR2 is YNFKEQ. V lost 1 base to trimming and J lost 0 bases; unmatched junction nucleotides: 7. The CDR3 length is 18 residues. CDR3 nucleotide sequence: TGTGCCAGCAGCCAAGGGCTAGCGGGGGCCTCTAGCACAGATACGCAGTATTTT. It encodes CASSQGLAGASSTDTQYF.